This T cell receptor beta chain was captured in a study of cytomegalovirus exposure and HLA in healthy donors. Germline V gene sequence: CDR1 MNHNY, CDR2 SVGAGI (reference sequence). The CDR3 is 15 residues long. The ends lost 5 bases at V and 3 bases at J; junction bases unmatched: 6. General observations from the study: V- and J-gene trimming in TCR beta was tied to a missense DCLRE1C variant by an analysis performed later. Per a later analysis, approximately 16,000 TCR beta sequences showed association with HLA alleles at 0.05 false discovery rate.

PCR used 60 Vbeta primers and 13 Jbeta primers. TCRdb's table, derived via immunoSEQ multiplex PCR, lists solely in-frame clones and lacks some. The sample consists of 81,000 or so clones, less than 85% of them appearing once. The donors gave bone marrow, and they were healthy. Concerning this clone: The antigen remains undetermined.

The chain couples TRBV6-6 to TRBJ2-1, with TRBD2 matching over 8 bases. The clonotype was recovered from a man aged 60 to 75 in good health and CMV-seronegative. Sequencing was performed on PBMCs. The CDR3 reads CASSPRLAFYNEQFF. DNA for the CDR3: TGTGCCAGCAGTCCCCGACTAGCGTTCTACAATGAGCAGTTCTTC.